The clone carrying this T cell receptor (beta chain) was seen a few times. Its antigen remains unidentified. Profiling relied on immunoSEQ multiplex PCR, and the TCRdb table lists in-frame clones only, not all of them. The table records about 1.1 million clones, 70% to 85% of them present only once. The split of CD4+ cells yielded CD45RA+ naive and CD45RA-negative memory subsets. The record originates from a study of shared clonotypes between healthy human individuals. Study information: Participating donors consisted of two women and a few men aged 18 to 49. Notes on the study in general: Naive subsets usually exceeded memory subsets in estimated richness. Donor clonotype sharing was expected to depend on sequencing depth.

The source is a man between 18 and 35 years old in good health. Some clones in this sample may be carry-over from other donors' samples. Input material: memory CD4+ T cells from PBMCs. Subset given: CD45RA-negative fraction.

The CDR3 DNA follows: TGCGCCAGCAGCGAAACAGGGGCTGGTGGAAACACCATATATTTT. It specifies CASSETGAGGNTIYF. V is TRBV4-1 and J is TRBJ1-3; 7 nucleotides align to TRBD1. J gave up 3 bases and V 5 bases, and 7 bases lay outside the gene matches. There are 15 residues in the CDR3. From germline, CDR1 is MGHRA and CDR2 YSYEKL.